The source of this T cell receptor (beta chain) is a study of vaccination and CD4 T cells after COVID-19. Turning to the study itself: Collection of post-COVID samples occurred a median 101 days after diagnosis, spanning a range of 35 to 161. Each control culture was treated with a CEFX pool, an HIV-1 Nef pool, or no peptide.

As to this clonotype: Its antigen is still unknown.

Cultured CD4+ T-cell DNA underwent Oncomine TCR Beta short-read sequencing. TCRdb re-derived calls from the PCR reads in MiXCR, one entry per CDR3 protein. The table includes a few thousand distinct CDR3 sequences, over 65% detected once. Treatment: roughly 11-day PBMC culture with coronavirus spike peptide pools or control peptides (ViraFEST assay). Each well received 2.1 million or so PBMCs, cultured with about 9.4 IU/ml IL-2 and roughly 9 ug/ml peptide pools. V lost 2 bases and J lost 6, with 8 bases in between. Per germline, CDR1 LNHDA and CDR2 SQIVND (reference sequence). The CDR3 length is 13 residues.

The chain joins TRBV19 to TRBJ2-1, with D unresolved. Sequenced material: CD4+ T cells from blood, cultured in vitro. The sequence came from a human donor who had recovered from COVID-19. This chain's CDR3 is CASSIRYGNEQFF. In nucleotides, the CDR3 is TGTGCCAGTAGTATACGGTATGGCAATGAGCAGTTCTTC. The entire variable domain, with the rest obtained from reference TRBV19 and TRBJ2-1, is as follows: DGGITQSPKYLFRKEGQNVTLSCEQNLNHDAMYWYRQDPGQGLRLIYYSQIVNDFQKGDIAEGYSVSREKKESFPLTVTSAQKNPTAFYLCASSIRYGNEQFFGPGTRLTVL.